This section outlines one TCR beta chain sequence together with its context. What it recognizes is unknown. This record belongs to a study of Graves' ophthalmopathy and Graves' hyperthyroidism. The study's findings and limits: In blood appeared most of the expanded thyroid clonotypes whose frequency exceeded 0.001. Using 13 signatures, a model distinguished ophthalmopathy from stable hyperthyroidism, reaching roughly 90% sensitivity and approximately 82% specificity.

J lost 2 bases, V lost 7 bases, and 9 bases had no gene match. This CDR3 is built from 14 residues. Germline CDR1 is SQVTM and CDR2 is ANQGSEA. Excluded were patients with other autoimmune diseases, uncontrolled infections, pregnancy or lactation. Amplified TCR beta CDR3 regions were obtained using RNA transcripts as template. HTBI-primed first-round RT-PCR preceded second-round multiplex PCR. TCRdb reanalysed the multiplex PCR reads using MiXCR and keeps one entry per CDR3 protein. The sample records 200,000 to 300,000 distinct CDR3 sequences, around 45% being singletons. The sample consisted of peripheral blood. The chain employs TRBV29-1 and TRBJ2-5, with 8 bases identical to TRBD1. The origin of this receptor is an adult man with Graves' ophthalmopathy. The CDR3 sequence: CSAQQGVKQETQYF. CDR3 nucleotides: TGCAGCGCGCAACAGGGGGTGAAACAAGAGACCCAGTACTTC.